Below are 18 T cell receptor beta chains sequenced from a single sample in a study of T cell responses to AZD1222 COVID-19 vaccine. Produced via immunoSEQ multiplex PCR; TCRdb's table is partial and in-frame only. This sample yields 85,000 to 95,000 clones, of which roughly 90% are seen a single time; more than 5% belongs to the top ten. Material: peripheral blood, obtained 28 days after the second AZD1222 dose. The source is an adult who received the AZD1222 COVID-19 vaccine.

The chain recombines TRBV2 with TRBJ2-1; possible D gene TRBD1, 5 bases. The CDR3 is 12 amino acids. V lost 1 base to trimming and J lost 8 bases, with 6 bases between them. Germline CDR1 SNHLY, CDR2 FYNNEI. The CDR3 reads CASSEDRYEQFF. DNA of the CDR3: TGTGCCAGCAGTGAAGACAGGTATGAGCAGTTCTTC.

The chain combines TRBV19 with TRBJ2-1; 8 bases agree with TRBD2. V was pared by 5 bases and J by 9 bases, with 15 bases of the junction left unmatched. CDR1 is LNHDA and CDR2 is SQIVND in the germline V gene (reference sequence). The CDR3 sequence is 16 residues long. The CDR3 coding sequence is TGTGCCAGTAGTGGCCTTTGGACGGGGGGGAGCGGTGAGCAGTTCTTC. This sequence encodes CASSGLWTGGSGEQFF.

With respect to this clone: A read error may be the cause here, since a much bigger clone is one base away. Different DNA sequences within this sample yield the same CDR3. CDR3 sequence: CASSEGDSSYEQYF. Here the CDR3 DNA reads TGTGCCAGCAGTGAAGGGGATAGCTCCTACGAGCAGTACTTC. The chain carries TRBV6-1 and TRBJ2-7; D gene unclear. The germline CDR1 and CDR2 sequences are MNHNS and SASEGT. V was clipped by 1 base and J by 0 bases, with 7 bases between them. The CDR3 runs 14 residues.

This chain joins TRBV3-1 (or the pseudogene TRBV3-2) and TRBJ2-7, with D hard to call. Germline V gives CDR1 LGHDT, CDR2 YNNKEL (reference sequence). V lost 4 bases and J 0 bases, leaving 13 bases between the germline ends. The CDR3 has 15 amino acids. The CDR3 here is CASSRETLASYEQYF. CDR3 in DNA: TGTGCCAGCAGCCGAGAGACACTCGCCTCCTACGAGCAGTACTTC.

The chain has TRBV5-1 and TRBJ1-2, with TRBD1 matching 10 bases. V was clipped by 0 bases and J by 9 bases; unmatched bases: 8. Germline loops: CDR1 SGHRS, CDR2 YFSETQ. This CDR3 has 15 amino acids. The CDR3 protein is CASSLAPGQGYRYTF. The CDR3 DNA reads as TGCGCCAGCAGCTTGGCTCCGGGACAGGGGTATCGCTACACCTTC. Full variable domain (rest looked up from reference TRBV5-1 and TRBJ1-2): KAGVTQTPRYLIKTRGQQVTLSCSPISGHRSVSWYQQTPGQGLQFLFEYFSETQRNKGNFPGRFSGRQFSNSRSEMNVSTLELGDSALYLCASSLAPGQGYRYTFGSGTRLTVV.

This clone was recorded only once. The genes are TRBV3-1 (or the pseudogene TRBV3-2) and TRBJ2-3; D uncertain. Trimming shortened V by 4 bases and J by 2 bases, and 16 bases separated the two germline ends. The CDR3 contains 16 residues. Germline V gene lookup returns CDR1 LGHDT and CDR2 YNNKEL (reference sequence). The CDR3 protein is CASSPQPEHSTDTQYF. DNA of the CDR3: TGTGCCAGCAGCCCCCAACCGGAGCACTCCACAGATACGCAGTATTTT.

The chain carries TRBV28 and TRBJ1-6; the D is unclear. V gave up 6 bases and J gave up 8 bases, with 14 bases separating them. Germline values: CDR1 MDHEN, CDR2 SYDVKM. The CDR3 consists of 14 residues. CDR3 loop: CASSPTPGDSPLHF. The DNA of the CDR3 is TGTGCCAGCAGCCCGACCCCGGGCGATTCACCCCTCCACTTT.

This clone appeared a single time. J is TRBJ2-7 and V is TRBV2; D possibly corresponds to TRBD1 (6 bases). Germline CDR1 is SNHLY and CDR2 is FYNNEI. The V and J ends lost 7 bases and 4 bases respectively, with 14 bases between them. The CDR3 extends over 13 amino acids. As DNA, the CDR3 is TGTGCCAGCACACGGCCAGGGGATTACGAGCAGTACTTC. It specifies CASTRPGDYEQYF.

The CDR3 region has the DNA TGTGCCAGCACAATTCAGGGAGTGGGTCAGCCCCAGCATTTT. It translates to CASTIQGVGQPQHF. The chain links TRBV2 to TRBJ1-5; tentative D call: TRBD1 (5 bases). The CDR3 length is 14 residues. Trimming shortened V by 7 bases and J by 6 bases, and 16 bases separated the two germline ends. The germline gives CDR1 SNHLY, CDR2 FYNNEI.

This chain joins TRBV5-1 and TRBJ1-1; 8 bases align to TRBD1. The CDR3 covers 12 residues. CDR1 is SGHRS and CDR2 is YFSETQ in the germline V gene. Trimming cost V 4 bases and J 11 bases; bases outside gene matches: 7. CDR3 region: CASSPLTGEAFF. Here the CDR3 DNA reads TGCGCCAGCAGCCCCCTGACAGGGGAGGCTTTCTTT. The full variable domain, completed using reference TRBV5-1 and TRBJ1-1, is KAGVTQTPRYLIKTRGQQVTLSCSPISGHRSVSWYQQTPGQGLQFLFEYFSETQRNKGNFPGRFSGRQFSNSRSEMNVSTLELGDSALYLCASSPLTGEAFFGQGTRLTVV.

This clone was counted between two and nine times. This chain joins TRBV9 and TRBJ1-6; 10 bases line up with TRBD1. Trimming took 2 bases from V and 9 from J; bases not matched to a gene: 8. This CDR3 has 16 amino acids. CDR1 is SGDLS and CDR2 is YYNGEE in the germline V gene. This chain's CDR3 is CASSVSGQGGGSPLHF. In DNA form, the CDR3 reads TGTGCCAGCAGCGTTTCCGGACAGGGGGGAGGTTCACCCCTCCACTTT.

The chain uses TRBV5-6 and TRBJ1-3; the match to TRBD1 covers 8 bases. The trim removed 0 bases at V and 0 bases at J, leaving 11 bases unmatched. CDR1 is SGHDT and CDR2 is YYEEEE in the germline V gene. The CDR3 totals 19 residues. The CDR3 DNA reads as TGTGCCAGCAGCTTGGAGATGTCGGCAGGGGGCTTCTCTGGAAACACCATATATTTT. Translated: CASSLEMSAGGFSGNTIYF.

The chain joins TRBV6-1 to TRBJ1-5; the D gene is possibly TRBD1 (6 bases). Germline CDR1 is MNHNS and CDR2 is SASEGT. This CDR3 is 15 amino acids long. Trimming pared 1 base from V and 4 bases from J, leaving 11 bases between. The CDR3 here is CASSEGITGNQPQHF. The CDR3 DNA reads as TGTGCCAGCAGTGAAGGTATAACAGGGAATCAGCCCCAGCATTTT.

The genes are TRBV11-3 and TRBJ2-2; D is unclear. CDR3 length: 14 residues. Trimming shortened V by 1 base and J by 5 bases, and 8 bases separated the two germline ends. Germline CDR1 is SGHNT and CDR2 is YENEEA. The CDR3: CASSLVLGTGELFF. The CDR3 DNA reads as TGTGCCAGCAGCTTAGTTTTGGGAACCGGGGAGCTGTTTTTT.

The rearrangement links TRBV3-1 (or the pseudogene TRBV3-2) to TRBJ2-1, with 9 bases fitting TRBD2. Germline V gives CDR1 LGHDT, CDR2 YNNKEL (reference sequence). Losses at the gene ends were 3 bases for V and 9 bases for J; bases not matched to a gene: 9. The CDR3 consists of 15 residues. The CDR3 DNA reads TGTGCCAGCAGCCAGTCCGCGGGGGGGCCCAGTGAGCAGTTCTTC. Its protein product is CASSQSAGGPSEQFF.

This chain uses TRBV5-4 with TRBJ2-7, with 8 bases aligning to TRBD1. V trimming: 2 bases; J trimming: 4 bases; junction bases outside the gene matches: 8. The CDR3 runs to 15 residues. The germline gives CDR1 SGHNT, CDR2 YYREEE (reference sequence). The CDR3 here is CASSLPGQAKYEQYF. In DNA, the CDR3 is TGTGCCAGCAGCTTACCGGGACAGGCGAAATACGAGCAGTACTTC.

CDR3 DNA sequence: TGCGCCAGCAGCCAAGATAGGGGGTCCAGCTATGGCTACACCTTC. This sequence encodes CASSQDRGSSYGYTF. J is TRBJ1-2 and V is TRBV4-1; possible D gene TRBD1, 6 bases. Trimming took 0 bases from V and 4 from J, leaving 12 bases between them. CDR3 length equals 15 residues. Germline V gene data show CDR1 as MGHRA and CDR2 as YSYEKL.

The chain links TRBV6-2 or TRBV6-3 to TRBJ1-5; D is perhaps TRBD1 (6 bases). The V end lost 2 bases, the J end lost 2 bases, and 10 bases lay between the germline ends. Germline lookup yields CDR1 MNHEY and CDR2 SVGEGT. There are 15 residues in the CDR3. In nucleotides, the CDR3 is TGTGCCAGCAGTTACCCACAGGGTGGCAATCAGCCCCAGCATTTT. Translating gives CASSYPQGGNQPQHF.